The clone carrying this T cell receptor beta chain appeared many times. The sample originates from a study of neurological immune-mediated disorders. TCRdb itself ran the 5' RACE reads through MiXCR, one entry per CDR3 protein. The sample holds about 71,000 distinct CDR3 sequences, less than 5.5% seen once. The CDR3 consists of 15 residues. Looked up from germline, CDR1 is SGHRS and CDR2 is YFSETQ. V trimming: 4 bases; J trimming: 0 bases; junction bases outside the gene matches: 3. The TCR comes from a man aged 25 to 40 with multiple sclerosis. This rearrangement joins TRBV5-1 to TRBJ2-7; TRBD1 agrees at 11 bases. The sequencing input was PBMCs. For the CDR3, the DNA is TGCGCCAGCAGCGCCGGGACAGGGGGCTCCTACGAGCAGTACTTC. Its translation is CASSAGTGGSYEQYF.